This is a list of T cell receptor beta chains from one sample in a study of T-cell reconstitution after alpha-beta-depleted transplantation in children. TCRdb ran MiXCR on the PCR reads and lists one entry per CDR3 protein. The data show more than 400,000 distinct CDR3 sequences, about 10% seen once. This specimen consisted of PBMCs, mostly from graft donor cells, obtained 180 days after TCRalphabeta/CD19-depleted stem cell transplant. The receptors were gathered from a female patient aged 2 to 10 who had a stem cell transplant for aplastic anemia, so the T cells may come from the graft donor. The CDR3 runs from the conserved cysteine through the conserved F or W. The D gene is left open where the match is weak. Clone size is not always given. Where it is, it says once, few, many or a class for expanded clones.

v_gene,d_gene,abundance,j_gene,CDR3aa,CDR3nt
TRBV27,TRBD2,NA,TRBJ2-5,CASSLSPAGAQYF,TGTGCCAGCAGTTTATCTCCCGCGGGGGCCCAGTACTTC
TRBV7-6,TRBD1,NA,TRBJ2-5,CASSFNRGETQYF,TGTGCCAGCAGCTTCAACAGGGGAGAGACCCAGTACTTC
TRBV29-1,TRBD1,few,TRBJ2-7,CSAMTGGVSYEQYF,TGCAGCGCTATGACAGGGGGTGTATCCTACGAGCAGTACTTC
TRBV12-3/TRBV12-4,NA,NA,TRBJ1-2,CASPSQGGYTF,TGTGCCAGCCCGAGTCAGGGTGGCTACACCTTC
TRBV25-1,NA,NA,TRBJ1-4,CASSEPGQGAHEKLFF,TGTGCCAGCAGTGAGCCGGGACAAGGGGCCCATGAAAAACTGTTTTTT
TRBV20-1,TRBD1,few,TRBJ1-2,CSANRDRNYGYTF,TGCAGTGCTAATCGGGACAGGAACTATGGCTACACCTTC
TRBV20-1,NA,few,TRBJ1-3,CSARMDGNTIYF,TGCAGTGCTAGGATGGATGGAAACACCATATATTTT
TRBV5-1,TRBD2,few,TRBJ2-3,CASSKGRGGTDTQYF,TGCGCCAGCAGTAAAGGCCGGGGAGGGACAGATACGCAGTATTTT
TRBV10-3,NA,few,TRBJ2-7,CAISVRVEQYF,TGTGCCATCAGTGTCAGGGTCGAGCAGTACTTC
TRBV11-3,TRBD2,NA,TRBJ2-3,CASSSGGLRTDTQYF,TGTGCCAGCAGCTCCGGGGGACTACGGACAGATACGCAGTATTTT